The 28 T cell receptor beta chains in this list originate from one sample, sequenced in a study of T cell responses to AZD1222 COVID-19 vaccine. Assay: immunoSEQ multiplex PCR; the TCRdb copy retains only in-frame clones and omits some. The data hold 130,000 or so clones, with over 90% observed a single time. The sample here was peripheral blood, taken on day 0 of AZD1222 vaccination. These receptors all stem from an adult in good health.

The chain is built from TRBV11-2 and TRBJ2-1; 9 bases fit TRBD2. The CDR3 is made up of 16 amino acids. The V segment lost 1 base and the J segment 9 bases; nucleotides outside the gene matches: 10. The germline V gene has CDR1 SGHAT and CDR2 FQNNGV. The DNA for the CDR3 is TGTGCCAGCAGCTTAGTACGCGGGAGGGCGTCGGGTGAGCAGTTCTTC. Its protein is CASSLVRGRASGEQFF.

This clone was detected only once. This sequence joins TRBV15 and TRBJ1-4; D may be TRBD1 (5 bases). Germline V gene lookup returns CDR1 LNHNV and CDR2 YYDKDF (reference sequence). V was trimmed by 1 base and J by 5 bases, leaving 8 bases between them. There are 14 residues in the CDR3. CDR3 protein: CATSRGGTNEKLFF. DNA for the CDR3: TGTGCCACCAGCAGAGGGGGGACGAATGAAAAACTGTTTTTT.

This clone appeared a single time. This chain links TRBV28 with TRBJ2-7, with 11 bases fitting TRBD2. This CDR3 has 16 residues. CDR1 MDHEN and CDR2 SYDVKM come from the germline V gene. The ends lost 1 base at V and 3 bases at J; junction bases unmatched: 5. The CDR3 reads CASSLSLAGGNYEQYF. CDR3 bases: TGTGCCAGCAGTTTATCCCTAGCGGGAGGCAACTACGAGCAGTACTTC.

The rearrangement joins TRBV28 to TRBJ1-1, with a tentative D call TRBD1 (6 bases). Germline CDR1 is MDHEN and CDR2 is SYDVKM. The V and J ends lost 5 bases and 7 bases respectively, with 17 bases between them. The CDR3 length is 14 residues. The CDR3 protein is CASSPALRTDEAFF. The CDR3 DNA is TGTGCCAGCAGTCCAGCCCTGCGGACAGATGAAGCTTTCTTT.

The rearrangement joins TRBV19 to TRBJ2-2; TRBD1 matches 7 bases. V lost 4 bases, J lost 1 base, and 3 bases stayed unmatched. Looked up from germline, CDR1 is LNHDA and CDR2 is SQIVND (reference sequence). This CDR3 contains 15 residues. The CDR3 DNA follows: TGTGCCAGTAGTAAGGGACAGCTGAACACCGGGGAGCTGTTTTTT. Translation gives CASSKGQLNTGELFF. Full variable domain (missing parts from reference TRBV19 and TRBJ2-2): DGGITQSPKYLFRKEGQNVTLSCEQNLNHDAMYWYRQDPGQGLRLIYYSQIVNDFQKGDIAEGYSVSREKKESFPLTVTSAQKNPTAFYLCASSKGQLNTGELFFGEGSRLTVL.

This clone was counted a few times. The V gene is TRBV7-9, the J gene TRBJ2-7; D is ambiguous. This CDR3 is built from 12 residues. V lost 8 bases to trimming and J lost 8 bases, with 16 bases between them. CDR1 and CDR2 (germline): SEHNR, FQNEAQ (reference sequence). DNA for the CDR3: TGTGCCAGCTCCGGGTCCCCAGGCAAGCAGTACTTC. Protein sequence: CASSGSPGKQYF. The full variable domain, its missing parts supplied by reference TRBV7-9 and TRBJ2-7, is DTGVSQNPRHKITKRGQNVTFRCDPISEHNRLYWYRQTLGQGPEFLTYFQNEAQLEKSRLLSDRFSAERPKGSFSTLEIQRTEQGDSAMYLCASSGSPGKQYFGPGTRLTVT.

The chain employs TRBV19 and TRBJ1-5; 7 nucleotides align to TRBD1. The CDR3 length is 16 residues. The V segment lost 3 bases and the J segment 7 bases; nucleotides outside the gene matches: 12. In germline, CDR1 is LNHDA, CDR2 SQIVND (reference sequence). The CDR3 loop is CASSILGGGERQPQHF. The CDR3 DNA reads as TGTGCCAGTAGTATCTTAGGAGGGGGCGAGAGGCAGCCCCAGCATTTT.

The chain has TRBV9 and TRBJ1-3, with D tentatively TRBD1 (5 bases). CDR1 SGDLS and CDR2 YYNGEE come from the germline V gene. The CDR3 extends over 17 amino acids. Trimming stripped 0 bases from V and 0 bases from J, with 13 bases between. The CDR3 loop reads CASSVVKGTDSGNTIYF. The CDR3 nucleotides read TGTGCCAGCAGCGTAGTTAAGGGGACCGACTCTGGAAACACCATATATTTT.

The chain carries TRBV2 and TRBJ1-6, with D perhaps TRBD1 (5 bases). V lost 7 bases, J lost 6 bases, and 16 bases lay in between. Germline-derived CDR1 and CDR2 are SNHLY and FYNNEI. The CDR3 is 15 residues long. DNA of the CDR3: TGTGCCAGCACCAGATTGGGGGGGAGTAATTCACCCCTCCACTTT. This encodes CASTRLGGSNSPLHF. The full variable domain, with the rest looked up from reference TRBV2 and TRBJ1-6, is EPEVTQTPSHQVTQMGQEVILRCVPISNHLYFYWYRQILGQKVEFLVSFYNNEISEKSEIFDDQFSVERPDGSNFTLKIRSTKLEDSAMYFCASTRLGGSNSPLHFGNGTRLTVT.

The rearrangement joins TRBV7-2 to TRBJ2-7; no firm D call. CDR3 size: 14 residues. Germline V gene data show CDR1 as SGHTA and CDR2 as FQGNSA. V lost 1 base to trimming and J lost 3 bases, with 10 bases between them. CDR3 protein: CASSLVGTLYEQYF. The CDR3 nucleotides read TGTGCCAGCAGCTTAGTAGGAACCCTCTACGAGCAGTACTTC.

V is TRBV5-4 and J is TRBJ1-1, with D tentatively TRBD1 (5 bases). Trimming cost V 2 bases and J 1 base, with 15 bases left between them. Germline loops: CDR1 SGHNT, CDR2 YYREEE (reference sequence). The CDR3 totals 16 residues. As DNA, the CDR3 is TGTGCCAGCAGCTTTTGGGGCCGAGGAGAGAACACTGAAGCTTTCTTT. Residues: CASSFWGRGENTEAFF.

This clone was seen a handful of times. J is TRBJ1-2 and V is TRBV19; D is undetermined. The germline CDR1 and CDR2 sequences are LNHDA and SQIVND (reference sequence). This CDR3 has 13 residues. The V end lost 5 bases, the J end lost 0 bases, and 7 bases lay between the germline ends. The CDR3 region has the DNA TGTGCCAGTAGTCGAGACCCTAACTATGGCTACACCTTC. It translates to CASSRDPNYGYTF. Based on the CDR3 plus reference TRBV19 and TRBJ1-2, the full variable domain is DGGITQSPKYLFRKEGQNVTLSCEQNLNHDAMYWYRQDPGQGLRLIYYSQIVNDFQKGDIAEGYSVSREKKESFPLTVTSAQKNPTAFYLCASSRDPNYGYTFGSGTRLTVV.

V gene TRBV5-4 combines with J gene TRBJ2-1; 11 nucleotides line up with TRBD2. J gave up 4 bases and V 4 bases, and 4 bases lay outside the gene matches. CDR1 is SGHNT and CDR2 is YYREEE in the germline V gene (reference sequence). There are 15 residues in the CDR3. CDR3 nucleotides: TGTGCCAGCAGCATTTCTAGCGGGGGGTACAATGAGCAGTTCTTC. The encoded protein is CASSISSGGYNEQFF.

V usage is TRBV5-5 and J usage is TRBJ1-1; weak D call: TRBD1 (6 bases). Trimming removed 0 bases from V and 9 bases from J, with 15 bases in between. Per germline, CDR1 SGHKS and CDR2 YYEKEE (reference sequence). CDR3 size: 14 residues. CDR3 sequence (DNA): TGTGCCAGCAGCTTGGAAGGGGGGTCTTTGAAAGCTTTCTTT. Protein product: CASSLEGGSLKAFF.

The chain has TRBV9 and TRBJ2-1; D might be TRBD1 (6 bases). Trimming took 0 bases from V and 6 from J, leaving 13 bases between them. This CDR3 contains 15 residues. CDR1 is SGDLS, CDR2 YYNGEE, per germline. CDR3 sequence: CASSVGGQSRNEQFF. The CDR3 bases are TGTGCCAGCAGCGTAGGTGGACAGTCGCGCAATGAGCAGTTCTTC.

The chain couples TRBV29-1 to TRBJ2-1; D remains unclear. This CDR3 comprises 11 residues. With 4 bases removed from V and 5 bases from J, the gap between germline ends came to 6 bases. Germline V gene data show CDR1 as SQVTM and CDR2 as ANQGSEA. CDR3 nucleotides: TGCAGCGTTGGTCGCGACAATGAGCAGTTCTTC. Protein product: CSVGRDNEQFF.

This chain connects TRBV19 to TRBJ2-7, with 7 bases identical to TRBD2. Germline V lookup: CDR1 LNHDA, CDR2 SQIVND (reference sequence). This CDR3 spans 13 amino acids. The junction had 1 base not matched to a gene; V was cut back by 3 bases and J by 2 bases. This chain's CDR3 is CASSIGGTYEQYF. DNA for the CDR3: TGTGCCAGTAGTATCGGGGGGACCTACGAGCAGTACTTC.

The chain combines TRBV7-9 with TRBJ2-7; TRBD2 matches 7 bases. The CDR3 length is 15 residues. Trimming at V came to 5 bases and at J to 4 bases, leaving 11 bases not matched to a gene. Germline lookup yields CDR1 SEHNR and CDR2 FQNEAQ (reference sequence). The CDR3 DNA reads TGTGCCAGCAGCCCGGACTCTTGGGGAGGGTACGAGCAGTACTTC. Translating it yields CASSPDSWGGYEQYF.

This sequence joins TRBV28 and TRBJ1-2; the match to TRBD1 covers 10 bases. Germline lookup yields CDR1 MDHEN and CDR2 SYDVKM. CDR3 length: 14 residues. The ends lost 8 bases at V and 4 bases at J; junction bases unmatched: 7. The CDR3 region is CASGIRTGGYGYTF. Written as DNA, the CDR3 is TGTGCCAGCGGTATTAGGACAGGGGGCTATGGCTACACCTTC.

The chain recombines TRBV6-5 with TRBJ2-7, with D maybe TRBD2 (5 bases). Trimming stripped 6 bases from V and 4 bases from J, with 13 bases between. The length of the CDR3 is 13 residues. Germline V gene data show CDR1 as MNHEY and CDR2 as SVGAGI. DNA for the CDR3: TGTGCCAGCAGCCCCACTAGAGGTTACGAGCAGTACTTC. Encoded protein: CASSPTRGYEQYF.

The chain links TRBV4-1 to TRBJ2-1; no reliable D call. This CDR3 region has 13 residues. Germline V CDR1 and CDR2: MGHRA, YSYEKL. V was cut by 8 bases and J by 5 bases, with 13 bases left in between. This CDR3 is CASSLYGDNEQFF. The DNA of the CDR3 is TGCGCCAGCTCCCTGTATGGGGACAATGAGCAGTTCTTC.

As regards this clone: This specimen includes other DNA sequences encoding the same CDR3. The chain has TRBV3-1 (or the pseudogene TRBV3-2) and TRBJ2-5; 11 positions agree with TRBD1. The ends lost 4 bases at V and 2 bases at J; junction bases unmatched: 3. This CDR3 comprises 15 residues. Germline V gene lookup returns CDR1 LGHDT and CDR2 YNNKEL (reference sequence). The CDR3 nucleotides are TGTGCCAGCAGCCTCGGGACAGGGGGTCAAGAGACCCAGTACTTC. As protein: CASSLGTGGQETQYF.

The chain joins TRBV4-3 to TRBJ2-1; no reliable D call. The germline V gene encodes CDR1 LGHNA and CDR2 YSLEER. V dropped 1 base and J dropped 2 bases, with 6 bases sitting between them. The CDR3 runs 14 residues. The chain's CDR3 is CASSQAGTYNEQFF. For the CDR3, the DNA is TGCGCCAGCAGCCAAGCGGGTACCTACAATGAGCAGTTCTTC.

The genes are TRBV18 and TRBJ2-7; 7 nucleotides match TRBD1. The CDR3 sequence is 14 residues long. The V gene end was trimmed by 3 bases and the J gene end by 1 base; junction bases not matched to a gene: 3. Germline loops: CDR1 KGHSH, CDR2 LQKENI. The CDR3 DNA reads TGTGCCAGCTCACCTAGGGACAGTTCCTACGAGCAGTACTTC. It encodes CASSPRDSSYEQYF.

This sequence joins TRBV11-3 and TRBJ2-1; D not certain. Germline CDR1 and CDR2: SGHNT and YENEEA. This CDR3 has 15 amino acids. The germline V and J ends were trimmed by 2 bases and 0 bases, with 8 bases remaining between them. The CDR3 sequence: CASSLQSSSYNEQFF. Written as DNA, the CDR3 is TGTGCCAGCAGCTTACAATCGAGCTCCTACAATGAGCAGTTCTTC.

The rearrangement links TRBV2 to TRBJ2-7; 8 nucleotides line up with TRBD2. V was clipped by 5 bases and J by 2 bases; unmatched bases: 5. In germline, CDR1 is SNHLY, CDR2 FYNNEI. This CDR3 is built from 14 residues. The CDR3 loop reads CASSKSGSTYEQYF. The CDR3 nucleotides are TGTGCCAGCAGTAAGAGCGGGAGTACCTACGAGCAGTACTTC. The whole variable domain, remainder taken from reference TRBV2 and TRBJ2-7, is EPEVTQTPSHQVTQMGQEVILRCVPISNHLYFYWYRQILGQKVEFLVSFYNNEISEKSEIFDDQFSVERPDGSNFTLKIRSTKLEDSAMYFCASSKSGSTYEQYFGPGTRLTVT.

The CDR3 DNA follows: TGTGCCAGCATCGGGGCTCCATCCTACGAGCAGTACTTC. It encodes CASIGAPSYEQYF. The chain combines TRBV2 with TRBJ2-7; either TRBD1 or TRBD2 may supply D (5 bases each). Germline V lookup: CDR1 SNHLY, CDR2 FYNNEI. V was cut by 7 bases and J by 1 base, with 11 bases left in between. The CDR3 has 13 residues. Combining the CDR3 with reference TRBV2 and TRBJ2-7 gives the whole variable domain EPEVTQTPSHQVTQMGQEVILRCVPISNHLYFYWYRQILGQKVEFLVSFYNNEISEKSEIFDDQFSVERPDGSNFTLKIRSTKLEDSAMYFCASIGAPSYEQYFGPGTRLTVT.

The V call is TRBV2, the J call TRBJ2-1, with 12 bases aligning to TRBD2. V gave up 6 bases and J gave up 9 bases; unmatched junction bases: 3. CDR1 and CDR2 (germline): SNHLY, FYNNEI. This CDR3 comprises 13 residues. CDR3 protein: CASRGLAGSEQFF. In DNA, the CDR3 is TGTGCCAGCAGAGGACTAGCGGGGTCTGAGCAGTTCTTC.